Listed below are T cell receptor beta chains from one sample, sequenced in a study of blood T cell repertoires in COVID-19. TCRdb keeps only in-frame clones here, not all; method: immunoSEQ multiplex PCR. The table includes under 150,000 clones, around 83% detected once. Sequencing was carried out using peripheral blood. Receptor source: a man aged 35-49 years with active or convalescent COVID-19. The CDR3 runs from the conserved cysteine through the conserved F or W. Expanded clones are given a class, and other clones once, few, many or no size at all.

j_call: TRBJ2-3; clone_size: once; cdr3_length: 18; v_call: TRBV7-2; cdr3_aa: CASSLDRMAGGRTDTQYF
j_call: TRBJ2-7; clone_size: .; cdr3_length: 14; v_call: TRBV11-2; cdr3_aa: CASGRSGTDYEQYF
j_call: TRBJ2-7; clone_size: .; cdr3_length: 17; v_call: TRBV6-1; cdr3_aa: CASSVSGTGGSPYEQYF
j_call: TRBJ1-1; clone_size: .; cdr3_length: 15; v_call: TRBV18; cdr3_aa: CASSIGQGVGTEAFF
j_call: TRBJ1-2; clone_size: .; cdr3_length: 15; v_call: TRBV30; cdr3_aa: CAWSVPDRVSKGYTF
j_call: TRBJ2-7; clone_size: few; cdr3_length: 14; v_call: TRBV5-4; cdr3_aa: CASSPPGQGYEQYF
j_call: TRBJ1-1; clone_size: .; cdr3_length: 13; v_call: TRBV5-1; cdr3_aa: CASSLSVNTEAFF
j_call: TRBJ2-2; clone_size: .; cdr3_length: 17; v_call: TRBV3-1/TRBV3-2; cdr3_aa: CASSQGRGAANTGELFF
j_call: TRBJ2-1; clone_size: .; cdr3_length: 14; v_call: TRBV7-9; cdr3_aa: CASSYGGRGNEQFF
j_call: TRBJ2-5; clone_size: .; cdr3_length: 13; v_call: TRBV12-3/TRBV12-4; cdr3_aa: CASSLAGGETQYF